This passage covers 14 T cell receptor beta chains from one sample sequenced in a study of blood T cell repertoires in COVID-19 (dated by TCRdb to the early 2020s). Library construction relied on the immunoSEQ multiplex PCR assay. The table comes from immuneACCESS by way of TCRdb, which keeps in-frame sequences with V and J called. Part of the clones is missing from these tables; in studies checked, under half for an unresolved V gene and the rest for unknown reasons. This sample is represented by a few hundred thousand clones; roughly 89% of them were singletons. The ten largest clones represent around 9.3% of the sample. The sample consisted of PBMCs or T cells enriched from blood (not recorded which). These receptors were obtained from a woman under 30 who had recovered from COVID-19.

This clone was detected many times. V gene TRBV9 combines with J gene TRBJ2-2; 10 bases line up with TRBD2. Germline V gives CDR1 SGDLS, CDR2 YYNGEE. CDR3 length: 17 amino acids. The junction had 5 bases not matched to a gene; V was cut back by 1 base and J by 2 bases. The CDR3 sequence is CASSVTRTSGNTGELFF. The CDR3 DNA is TGTGCCAGCAGCGTAACCCGGACTAGCGGAAACACCGGGGAGCTGTTTTTT.

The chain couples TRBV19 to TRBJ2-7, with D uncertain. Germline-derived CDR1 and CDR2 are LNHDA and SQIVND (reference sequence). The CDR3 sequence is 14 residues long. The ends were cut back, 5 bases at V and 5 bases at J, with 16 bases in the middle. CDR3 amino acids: CASSPSPTVHEQYF. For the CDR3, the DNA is TGTGCCAGTAGTCCAAGCCCAACAGTCCACGAGCAGTACTTC. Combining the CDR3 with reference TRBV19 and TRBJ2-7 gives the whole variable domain DGGITQSPKYLFRKEGQNVTLSCEQNLNHDAMYWYRQDPGQGLRLIYYSQIVNDFQKGDIAEGYSVSREKKESFPLTVTSAQKNPTAFYLCASSPSPTVHEQYFGPGTRLTVT.

CDR3 coding DNA: TGTGCCAGCAGCCAATACGGCAGGTCGAACACTGAAGCTTTCTTT. It encodes CASSQYGRSNTEAFF. This chain connects TRBV7-8 to TRBJ1-1; D is uncertain. Germline CDR1 and CDR2: SGHVS and FQNEAQ. Trimming left V 5 bases short and J 1 base short, with 14 bases between. This CDR3 contains 15 residues.

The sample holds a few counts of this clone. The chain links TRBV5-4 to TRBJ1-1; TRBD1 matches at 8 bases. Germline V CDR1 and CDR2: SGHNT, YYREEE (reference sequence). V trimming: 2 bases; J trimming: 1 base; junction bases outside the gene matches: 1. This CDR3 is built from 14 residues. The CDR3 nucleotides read TGTGCCAGCAGCTTAGGGACAGGGAACACTGAAGCTTTCTTT. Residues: CASSLGTGNTEAFF. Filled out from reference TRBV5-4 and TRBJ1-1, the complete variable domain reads ETGVTQSPTHLIKTRGQQVTLRCSSQSGHNTVSWYQQALGQGPQFIFQYYREEENGRGNFPPRFSGLQFPNYSSELNVNALELDDSALYLCASSLGTGNTEAFFGQGTRLTVV.

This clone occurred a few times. The CDR3 DNA is TGTGCCAGCAGTGCCAGAACCGGGACAGGGCCTAGACACACTGAAGCTTTCTTT. The encoded protein is CASSARTGTGPRHTEAFF. The chain carries TRBV27 and TRBJ1-1; 9 bases map to TRBD1. CDR1 and CDR2 (germline): MNHEY, SMNVEV (reference sequence). V was pared by 5 bases and J by 3 bases, with 16 bases of the junction left unmatched. CDR3 size: 18 residues.

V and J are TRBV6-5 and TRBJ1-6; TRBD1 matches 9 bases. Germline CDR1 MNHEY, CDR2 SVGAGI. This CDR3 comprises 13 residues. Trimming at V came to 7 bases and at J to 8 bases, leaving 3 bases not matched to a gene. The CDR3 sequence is CASKRTGDSPLHF. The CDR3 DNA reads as TGTGCCAGCAAACGGACAGGGGATTCACCCCTCCACTTT.

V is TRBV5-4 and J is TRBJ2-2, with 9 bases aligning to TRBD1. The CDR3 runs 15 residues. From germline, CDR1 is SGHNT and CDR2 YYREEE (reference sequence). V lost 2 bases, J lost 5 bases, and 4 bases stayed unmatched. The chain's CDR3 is CASSLGTGRTGELFF. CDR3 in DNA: TGTGCCAGCAGCTTAGGGACAGGGAGGACCGGGGAGCTGTTTTTT.

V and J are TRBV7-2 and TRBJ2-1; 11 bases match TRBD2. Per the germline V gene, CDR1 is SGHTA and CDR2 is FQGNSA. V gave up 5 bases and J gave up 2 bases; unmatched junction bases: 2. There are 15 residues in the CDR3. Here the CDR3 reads CASSPGLAAYNEQFF. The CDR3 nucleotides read TGTGCCAGCAGCCCGGGACTAGCGGCCTACAATGAGCAGTTCTTC.

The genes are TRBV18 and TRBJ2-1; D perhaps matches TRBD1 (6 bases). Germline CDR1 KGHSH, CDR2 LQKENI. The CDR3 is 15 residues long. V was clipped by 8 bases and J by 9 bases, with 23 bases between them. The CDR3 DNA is TGTGCCAGCCTGCCGGGACAAGTACAGTCAGCTGAGCAGTTCTTC. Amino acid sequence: CASLPGQVQSAEQFF. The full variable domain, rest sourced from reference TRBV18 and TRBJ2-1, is NAGVMQNPRHLVRRRGQEARLRCSPMKGHSHVYWYRQLPEEGLKFMVYLQKENIIDESGMPKERFSAEFPKEGPSILRIQQVVRGDSAAYFCASLPGQVQSAEQFFGPGTRLTVL.

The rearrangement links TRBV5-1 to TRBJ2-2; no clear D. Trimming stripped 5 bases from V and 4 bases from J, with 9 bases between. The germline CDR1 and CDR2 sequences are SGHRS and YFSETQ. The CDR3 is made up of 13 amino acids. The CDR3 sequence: CASSLVPTGELFF. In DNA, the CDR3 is TGCGCCAGCAGTCTAGTTCCCACCGGGGAGCTGTTTTTT.

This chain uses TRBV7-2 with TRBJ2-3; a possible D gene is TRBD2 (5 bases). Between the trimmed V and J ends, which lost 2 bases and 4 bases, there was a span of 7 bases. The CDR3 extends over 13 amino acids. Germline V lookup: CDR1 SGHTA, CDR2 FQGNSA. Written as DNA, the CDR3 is TGTGCCAGCAGCTTAAGCGGAGCAGATACGCAGTATTTT. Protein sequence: CASSLSGADTQYF.

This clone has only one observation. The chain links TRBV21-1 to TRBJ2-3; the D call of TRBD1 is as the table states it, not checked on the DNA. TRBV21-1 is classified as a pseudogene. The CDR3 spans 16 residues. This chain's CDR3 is CASSTRTGVVTDTQYF. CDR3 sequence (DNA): TGTGCCAGCAGCACCCGGACAGGGGTTGTCACAGATACGCAGTATTTT.

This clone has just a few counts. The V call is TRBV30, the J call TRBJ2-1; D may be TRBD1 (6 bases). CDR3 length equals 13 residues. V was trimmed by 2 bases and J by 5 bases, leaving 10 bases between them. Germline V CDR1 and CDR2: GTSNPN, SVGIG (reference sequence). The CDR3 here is CAWSLNRDNEQFF. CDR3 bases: TGTGCCTGGAGTTTAAACAGGGACAATGAGCAGTTCTTC.

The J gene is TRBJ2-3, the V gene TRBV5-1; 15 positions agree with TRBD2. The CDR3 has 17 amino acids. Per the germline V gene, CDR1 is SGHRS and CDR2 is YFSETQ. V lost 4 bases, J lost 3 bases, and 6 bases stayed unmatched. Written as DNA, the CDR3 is TGCGCCAGCAGCGCAGGACTAGCGGGGGGGCCTACAGATACGCAGTATTTT. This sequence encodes CASSAGLAGGPTDTQYF.